Presented here are 4 T cell receptor beta chains from one specimen sequenced in a study of lymphopenia after photon versus proton radiotherapy. TCRdb's copy holds only in-frame clones and misses some; the assay was immunoSEQ multiplex PCR. The data show some 30,000 clones, roughly nine tenths seen once. This sample comprised peripheral blood, obtained from a patient treated with photon-based radiotherapy. The receptors were sampled from a woman between 45 and 60 years old with pancreatic cancer.

The chain uses TRBV7-6 and TRBJ2-2; D gene ambiguous. CDR1 and CDR2 from the germline V gene are SGHVS and FNYEAQ. V was shortened by 5 bases and J by 6 bases, with 10 bases between the two germline ends. This CDR3 contains 13 residues. The CDR3 DNA reads TGTGCCAGCAGCCCCGGGCAGCCCGGGGAGCTGTTTTTT. This gives the protein CASSPGQPGELFF.

The J gene is TRBJ2-5, the V gene TRBV27; the match to TRBD2 covers 11 bases. Germline CDR1 MNHEY, CDR2 SMNVEV (reference sequence). The length of the CDR3 is 15 residues. V gave up 3 bases and J gave up 5 bases; unmatched junction bases: 5. In DNA, the CDR3 is TGTGCCAGCAGTTTGACTAGCGGGATAGGGGAGACCCAGTACTTC. Translation: CASSLTSGIGETQYF.

This chain uses TRBV5-1 with TRBJ2-2; TRBD2 aligns across 10 bases. Germline-derived CDR1 and CDR2 are SGHRS and YFSETQ. V was pared by 1 base and J by 5 bases, with 8 bases of the junction left unmatched. CDR3 size: 17 residues. CDR3 in amino acids: CASSLRLAGVETGELFF. CDR3 nucleotide sequence: TGCGCCAGCAGCTTGAGGCTAGCGGGAGTTGAGACCGGGGAGCTGTTTTTT. The full variable domain, its missing parts supplied by reference TRBV5-1 and TRBJ2-2, is KAGVTQTPRYLIKTRGQQVTLSCSPISGHRSVSWYQQTPGQGLQFLFEYFSETQRNKGNFPGRFSGRQFSNSRSEMNVSTLELGDSALYLCASSLRLAGVETGELFFGEGSRLTVL.

The chain has TRBV7-8 and TRBJ1-2; D is ambiguous. Per the germline V gene, CDR1 is SGHVS and CDR2 is FQNEAQ. This CDR3 is built from 12 residues. V lost 1 base and J lost 6, with 6 bases in between. CDR3 protein: CASSLGLDGYTF. The CDR3 bases are TGTGCCAGCAGCTTAGGTCTGGATGGCTACACCTTC. Variable domain in full (rest from reference TRBV7-8 and TRBJ1-2): GAGVSQSPRYKVAKRGQDVALRCDPISGHVSLFWYQQALGQGPEFLTYFQNEAQLDKSGLPSDRFFAERPEGSVSTLKIQRTQQEDSAVYLCASSLGLDGYTFGSGTRLTVV.